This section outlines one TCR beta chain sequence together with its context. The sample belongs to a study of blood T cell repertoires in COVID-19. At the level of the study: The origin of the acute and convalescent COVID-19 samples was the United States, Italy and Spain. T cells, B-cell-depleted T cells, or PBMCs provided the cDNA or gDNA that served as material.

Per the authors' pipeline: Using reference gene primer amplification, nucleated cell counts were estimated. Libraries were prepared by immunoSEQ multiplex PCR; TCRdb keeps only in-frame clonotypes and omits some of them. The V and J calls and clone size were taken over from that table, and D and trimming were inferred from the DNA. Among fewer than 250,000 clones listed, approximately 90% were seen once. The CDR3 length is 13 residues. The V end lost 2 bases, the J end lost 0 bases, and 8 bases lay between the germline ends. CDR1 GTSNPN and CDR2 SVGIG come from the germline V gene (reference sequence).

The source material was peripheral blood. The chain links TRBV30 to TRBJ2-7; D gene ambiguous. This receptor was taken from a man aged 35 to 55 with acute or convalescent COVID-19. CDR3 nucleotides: TGTGCCTGGAGTATCGGGTTCTCCTACGAGCAGTACTTC. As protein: CAWSIGFSYEQYF.